The 8 T cell receptor beta chains below were found in one sample sequenced in a study of blood T cell repertoires in COVID-19. Some clones are missing from TCRdb's copy, which holds only in-frame ones; the method was immunoSEQ multiplex PCR. In the table there are fewer than 300,000 clones, 75% to 90% of which are singletons. The specimen sequenced was PBMCs or T cells enriched from blood (not recorded which). These receptors all come from a woman in her 30s who had recovered from COVID-19.

This clone occurred once. The CDR3 reads CASRTRAGGPGDEQYF. The CDR3 DNA reads as TGTGCCAGCAGGACTCGAGCGGGAGGTCCGGGGGACGAGCAGTACTTC. This chain links TRBV2 with TRBJ2-7; 9 bases agree with TRBD2. This CDR3 region has 16 residues. Losses at the gene ends were 6 bases for V and 5 bases for J; bases not matched to a gene: 14. Germline V gives CDR1 SNHLY, CDR2 FYNNEI. The full variable domain, in which reference TRBV2 and TRBJ2-7 provide the parts outside the CDR3, is EPEVTQTPSHQVTQMGQEVILRCVPISNHLYFYWYRQILGQKVEFLVSFYNNEISEKSEIFDDQFSVERPDGSNFTLKIRSTKLEDSAMYFCASRTRAGGPGDEQYFGPGTRLTVT.

The chain uses TRBV28 and TRBJ1-2; D might be TRBD1 (6 bases). The V gene lost 5 bases and the J gene lost 5 bases, with 15 bases spanning the gap. The CDR3 sequence is 14 residues long. Germline CDR1 and CDR2: MDHEN and SYDVKM. The CDR3 spells CASSPWTEEYGYTF. CDR3 coding DNA: TGTGCCAGCAGTCCTTGGACAGAGGAGTATGGCTACACCTTC.

The J gene is TRBJ1-1, the V gene TRBV30; no definite D call. Germline lookup yields CDR1 GTSNPN and CDR2 SVGIG (reference sequence). With 2 bases removed from V and 1 base from J, the gap between germline ends came to 8 bases. This CDR3 region has 13 residues. In DNA form, the CDR3 reads TGTGCCTGGAGTCCAGGAAGGAACACTGAAGCTTTCTTT. Residues: CAWSPGRNTEAFF. The entire variable domain, with the rest obtained from reference TRBV30 and TRBJ1-1, is as follows: SQTIHQWPATLVQPVGSPLSLECTVEGTSNPNLYWYRQAAGRGLQLLFYSVGIGQISSEVPQNLSASRPQDRQFILSSKKLLLSDSGFYLCAWSPGRNTEAFFGQGTRLTVV.

This chain uses TRBV9 with TRBJ1-4; 9 bases line up with TRBD1. The V and J ends lost 3 bases and 8 bases, in that order; junction bases with no gene match: 5. CDR1 is SGDLS and CDR2 is YYNGEE in the germline V gene. This CDR3 has 14 amino acids. Here the CDR3 reads CASSGQGGREKLFF. CDR3 coding DNA: TGTGCCAGCAGCGGACAGGGGGGCAGAGAAAAACTGTTTTTT.

J is TRBJ2-4 and V is TRBV7-2; 9 bases map to TRBD1. Looked up from germline, CDR1 is SGHTA and CDR2 is FQGNSA. The CDR3 totals 12 residues. V was clipped by 3 bases and J by 10 bases; unmatched bases: 1. The CDR3 region is CASSFDRGIQYF. The DNA for the CDR3 is TGTGCCAGCAGCTTCGACAGGGGGATTCAGTACTTC. Complete variable domain (other parts from reference TRBV7-2 and TRBJ2-4): GAGVSQSPSNKVTEKGKDVELRCDPISGHTALYWYRQSLGQGLEFLIYFQGNSAPDKSGLPSDRFSAERTGGSVSTLTIQRTQQEDSAVYLCASSFDRGIQYFGAGTRLSVL.

The count of this clone is one. V is TRBV29-1 and J is TRBJ1-2; possibly TRBD1 for D (6 bases). With 4 bases removed from V and 0 bases from J, the gap between germline ends came to 12 bases. The CDR3 is made up of 14 amino acids. Germline CDR1 reads SQVTM; CDR2 reads ANQGSEA. CDR3 nucleotide sequence: TGCAGCGTTGTATGGGGGCTTGCTAACTATGGCTACACCTTC. Amino acid sequence: CSVVWGLANYGYTF.

V gene TRBV7-2 combines with J gene TRBJ2-3; 7 bases align to TRBD2. Losses at the gene ends were 0 bases for V and 2 bases for J; bases not matched to a gene: 14. The CDR3 runs to 19 residues. Germline loops: CDR1 SGHTA, CDR2 FQGNSA. CDR3 sequence (DNA): TGTGCCAGCAGCTTAGCGCGGGGGTGGGGCGACCCTGCCACAGATACGCAGTATTTT. Translation gives CASSLARGWGDPATDTQYF.

V gene TRBV18 combines with J gene TRBJ1-2; D remains ambiguous. The CDR3 loop spans 15 amino acids. Trimming pared 5 bases from V and 6 bases from J, leaving 19 bases between. From germline, CDR1 is KGHSH and CDR2 LQKENI. This CDR3 is CASSVRGLPANGYTF. The CDR3 nucleotides read TGTGCCAGCTCAGTACGAGGACTCCCTGCAAATGGCTACACCTTC.